The 3 T cell receptor beta chains below were found in one sample sequenced in a study of beta chain features in type 1 diabetes. Expressed TCRB transcripts were sequenced because the isolated RNA had all been reverse transcribed beforehand. The data were produced by immunoSEQ multiplex PCR, yet TCRdb's version contains in-frame clones alone and is incomplete. The table lists some 660,000 clones, over 12% of them singletons, with just under 0.04% in the top ten. Their specific antigens are unknown. Study-wide points: Moderate but significant shortening of TCRB CDR3s was recorded in all four CD4+ subsets from Type 1 diabetes patients.

Sample: naive CD4+ T cells from blood. Every receptor here comes from a man aged 18 to 29 with type 1 diabetes.

As concerns this clone: A junction boundary mismatches the germline segment, possibly from a read error. Other DNA variants within this sample encode the same CDR3. The chain links TRBV7-7 to TRBJ2-5; 8 bases align to TRBD1. The V gene's germline CDR1 is SSHAT and CDR2 FNYEAQ (reference sequence). The CDR3 consists of 15 residues. CDR3 loop: CASSLAGTGQETQYF. CDR3 DNA: TGTGCTAGCAGCTTAGCCGGGACAGGACAAGAGACCCAGTACTTC.

The chain recombines TRBV28 with TRBJ1-1; D gene ambiguous. V was clipped by 6 bases and J by 4 bases, with 12 bases between them. This CDR3 has 13 amino acids. Germline CDR1 is MDHEN and CDR2 is SYDVKM. In nucleotides, the CDR3 is TGTGCCAGCAGCCTAAACGTCGGCACTGAAGCTTTCTTT. Translated: CASSLNVGTEAFF.

The rearrangement joins TRBV6-6 to TRBJ2-5, with D unresolved. The CDR3 covers 16 residues. V was clipped by 2 bases and J by 0 bases, with 13 bases between them. The germline gives CDR1 MNHNY, CDR2 SVGAGI (reference sequence). This CDR3 is CASSYPQGPNQETQYF. As DNA, the CDR3 is TGTGCCAGCAGTTACCCCCAAGGACCGAACCAAGAGACCCAGTACTTC.